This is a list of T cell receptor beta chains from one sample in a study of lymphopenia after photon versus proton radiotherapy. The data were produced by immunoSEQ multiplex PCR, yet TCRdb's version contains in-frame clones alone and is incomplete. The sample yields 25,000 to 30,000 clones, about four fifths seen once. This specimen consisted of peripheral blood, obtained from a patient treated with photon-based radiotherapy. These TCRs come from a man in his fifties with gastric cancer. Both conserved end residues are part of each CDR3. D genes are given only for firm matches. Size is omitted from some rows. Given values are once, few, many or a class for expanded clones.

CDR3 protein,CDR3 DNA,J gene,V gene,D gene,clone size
CASSYPGTGATEAFF,TGTGCCAGCAGTTACCCCGGGACAGGGGCGACTGAAGCTTTCTTT,TRBJ1-1,TRBV6-6,TRBD1,.
CASSLAGGTDTQYF,TGTGCCAGCAGCCTAGCAGGGGGAACAGATACGCAGTATTTT,TRBJ2-3,TRBV7-3,TRBD1,.
CEDRGHYNEQFF,TGCGAGGACAGGGGACACTACAATGAGCAGTTCTTC,TRBJ2-1,TRBV4-3,TRBD1,.
CASSHLAPWSYTF,TGCGCCAGCAGTCATTTGGCGCCCTGGAGCTACACCTTC,TRBJ1-2,TRBV23-1,.,few
CASSFWVGGDEQFF,TGCGCCAGCAGCTTTTGGGTTGGTGGCGATGAGCAGTTCTTC,TRBJ2-1,TRBV5-1,.,.
CASSQDTSGGHSDTQYF,TGCGCCAGCAGCCAAGATACTAGCGGGGGGCATTCAGATACGCAGTATTTT,TRBJ2-3,TRBV4-1,TRBD2,.
CASSPTLSRPPSPLHF,TGTGCCAGCAGCCCAACCTTATCCCGGCCCCCCTCACCCCTCCACTTT,TRBJ1-6,TRBV5-4,.,.
CASSSDYNSPLHF,TGTGCCAGCAGTTCGGATTATAATTCACCCCTCCACTTT,TRBJ1-6,TRBV27,.,.
CASTHRFNQPQHF,TGTGCCAGCACTCACAGATTCAATCAGCCCCAGCATTTT,TRBJ1-5,TRBV2,.,.
CASSQDRAFKGEQYF,TGCGCCAGCAGCCAAGATCGGGCCTTCAAGGGCGAGCAGTACTTC,TRBJ2-7,TRBV4-3,.,.
CASNTGFSNEKLFF,TGCGCCAGCAATACAGGCTTCTCTAATGAAAAACTGTTTTTT,TRBJ1-4,TRBV5-1,.,once
CASSPGQLVGPQHF,TGTGCCAGCAGTCCGGGACAGCTGGTGGGGCCCCAGCATTTT,TRBJ1-5,TRBV27,TRBD1,.
CATSDFLGTQYF,TGTGCCACCAGCGACTTCCTCGGGACCCAGTACTTC,TRBJ2-5,TRBV15,.,few
CATSRSTFQETQYF,TGTGCCACCAGCAGATCTACGTTCCAGGAGACCCAGTACTTC,TRBJ2-5,TRBV15,.,.
CAWSLAGGTDTQYF,TGTGCCTGGTCGCTAGCGGGGGGCACAGATACGCAGTATTTT,TRBJ2-3,TRBV30,TRBD2,.
CASSEEARTGELFF,TGTGCCAGCAGTGAAGAGGCGAGGACCGGGGAGCTGTTTTTT,TRBJ2-2,TRBV6-1,.,once
CASSPPGQGSLETQYF,TGTGCCAGCAGCCCCCCCGGACAGGGAAGTTTAGAGACCCAGTACTTC,TRBJ2-5,TRBV14,TRBD1,.
CASRFAGVGTEAFF,TGTGCCAGTAGGTTCGCGGGGGTTGGCACTGAAGCTTTCTTT,TRBJ1-1,TRBV19,.,.
CAWSVSGDTQYF,TGTGCCTGGAGTGTTTCCGGGGATACGCAGTATTTT,TRBJ2-3,TRBV30,.,.
CASSLPSEGGDTEAFF,TGCGCCAGCAGCCTACCTTCGGAGGGAGGAGACACTGAAGCTTTCTTT,TRBJ1-1,TRBV4-3,.,.
CASSLARGYEEKLFF,TGTGCCAGCAGCTTGGCCAGGGGGTACGAAGAAAAACTGTTTTTT,TRBJ1-4,TRBV5-1,TRBD1,.
CASRARIAGKETQYF,TGTGCCAGCAGGGCCAGAATAGCGGGAAAGGAGACCCAGTACTTC,TRBJ2-5,TRBV2,TRBD2,.
CASSEAQNLKQYF,TGCGCCAGCAGTGAGGCACAGAACTTAAAGCAGTACTTC,TRBJ2-7,TRBV10-1,.,.
CASSLDWIGTNEKLFF,TGTGCCAGCAGCTTAGATTGGATAGGAACTAATGAAAAACTGTTTTTT,TRBJ1-4,TRBV11-2,.,.
CASRSSYEQYF,TGTGCCAGCAGGAGCTCCTACGAGCAGTACTTC,TRBJ2-7,TRBV25-1,.,.
CASSPVSSSYEQYF,TGTGCCAGCAGCCCCGTTTCGAGCTCCTACGAGCAGTACTTC,TRBJ2-7,TRBV7-2,.,.
CASSPIQPIDREAFF,TGTGCCAGCAGCCCCATCCAGCCCATCGACAGGGAAGCTTTCTTT,TRBJ1-1,TRBV12-1,.,.
CASSLRPRASGDETQYF,TGCGCCAGCAGCTTGAGGCCAAGGGCTAGCGGGGATGAGACCCAGTACTTC,TRBJ2-5,TRBV5-1,TRBD2,.
CASSFDGTNEKLFF,TGCGCCAGCAGCTTTGACGGAACTAATGAAAAACTGTTTTTT,TRBJ1-4,TRBV5-1,.,.
CASSVRPQGTGELFF,TGTGCCAGCAGCGTCCGTCCACAGGGCACCGGGGAGCTGTTTTTT,TRBJ2-2,TRBV9,.,once
CASSADTGELFF,TGTGCCAGCAGCGCCGACACCGGGGAGCTGTTTTTT,TRBJ2-2,TRBV9,.,few
CASGLVVRSLGGENYGYTF,TGTGCTAGTGGTTTGGTAGTCCGCAGTCTAGGGGGGGAGAACTATGGCTACACCTTC,TRBJ1-2,TRBV12-5,.,few
CASSERQTYGYTF,TGTGCCAGCAGTGAGCGACAGACTTATGGCTACACCTTC,TRBJ1-2,TRBV6-1,.,medium-sized
CASSEWSGVGYGYTF,TGTGCCAGCAGTGAATGGAGCGGGGTGGGCTATGGCTACACCTTC,TRBJ1-2,TRBV6-4,.,once
CASSPLWTGRKYKTQYF,TGCGCCAGCAGCCCCCTGTGGACAGGGAGAAAATATAAAACGCAGTATTTT,TRBJ2-3,TRBV4-1,TRBD1,once
CASTPRGGSFQKLFF,TGTGCCAGCACCCCCCGCGGGGGTAGCTTTCAAAAACTGTTTTTT,TRBJ1-4,TRBV7-6,.,few
CASSYRTSDASPLHF,TGTGCCAGCAGCTACAGGACCTCCGACGCTTCACCCCTCCACTTT,TRBJ1-6,TRBV7-8,.,.
CASSDQGINEKLFF,TGCGCCAGCAGTGACCAGGGAATTAATGAAAAACTGTTTTTT,TRBJ1-4,TRBV10-1,.,once
CASSIPVRSPHTGELFF,TGTGCCAGTAGTATACCCGTCCGGTCCCCGCACACCGGGGAGCTGTTTTTT,TRBJ2-2,TRBV19,.,.
CASSRGLGSPLHF,TGTGCCAGCTCGAGAGGGTTAGGTTCACCCCTCCACTTT,TRBJ1-6,TRBV6-1,.,.
CSESVGEKLFF,TGCAGCGAATCGGTGGGGGAAAAACTGTTTTTT,TRBJ1-4,TRBV29-1,.,.
CASSLISGNTGELFF,TGTGCCAGCAGCTTAATATCAGGGAACACCGGGGAGCTGTTTTTT,TRBJ2-2,TRBV7-7,.,once
CASSFTGPSYEQYF,TGTGCCAGCAGCTTCACAGGGCCATCCTACGAGCAGTACTTC,TRBJ2-7,TRBV7-7,.,.
CASGEGVWTDTQYF,TGTGCCAGCGGAGAGGGGGTCTGGACAGATACGCAGTATTTT,TRBJ2-3,TRBV2,.,.
CASSITGGQPQHF,TGTGCCAGCAGTATTACCGGGGGTCAGCCCCAGCATTTT,TRBJ1-5,TRBV27,.,.
CASSSGYNQPQHF,TGTGCCAGCAGCTCAGGTTACAATCAGCCCCAGCATTTT,TRBJ1-5,TRBV5-6,.,.
CASSSLDRDETQYF,TGTGCCAGCAGCTCGTTGGACAGGGATGAGACCCAGTACTTC,TRBJ2-5,TRBV7-9,TRBD1,.
CASKRQGLTYEQYF,TGTGCCAGCAAAAGACAGGGGTTGACCTACGAGCAGTACTTC,TRBJ2-7,TRBV6-5,TRBD1,few
CASSLGLFAGETQYF,TGTGCCAGCAGCTTAGGATTATTCGCAGGAGAGACCCAGTACTTC,TRBJ2-5,TRBV7-2,.,.
CASSAYGTGPYGYTF,TGTGCCAGCAGCGCCTACGGGACAGGACCTTATGGCTACACCTTC,TRBJ1-2,TRBV9,TRBD1,few
CASSGGDSYNEQFF,TGTGCCAGCAGCGGGGGGGACTCCTACAATGAGCAGTTCTTC,TRBJ2-1,TRBV11-3,TRBD2,.
CASSSTFIPTDTQYF,TGTGCCAGCAGCTCGACCTTCATCCCCACAGATACGCAGTATTTT,TRBJ2-3,TRBV13,.,.
CASSQADTSYEQYF,TGCGCCAGCAGCCAAGCGGACACTTCCTACGAGCAGTACTTC,TRBJ2-7,TRBV4-1,.,.
CASSQGRGNEKLFF,TGTGCCAGCTCGCAAGGGAGAGGTAATGAAAAACTGTTTTTT,TRBJ1-4,TRBV27,.,.
CASSVRDRGQETQYF,TGTGCCAGCAGTGTCCGGGACAGGGGGCAAGAGACCCAGTACTTC,TRBJ2-5,TRBV6-6,TRBD1,.
CASSPASGGTSYEQYF,TGTGCCAGCAGCCCGGCTAGCGGGGGGACCTCCTACGAGCAGTACTTC,TRBJ2-7,TRBV7-6,TRBD2,.
CAISLWTGGVGNTIYF,TGTGCCATCAGCTTATGGACAGGGGGCGTTGGAAACACCATATATTTT,TRBJ1-3,TRBV10-3,TRBD1,.
CASPNPGAYYGYTF,TGTGCCAGTCCCAACCCGGGAGCCTACTATGGCTACACCTTC,TRBJ1-2,TRBV7-3,.,.
CASTYGREQYF,TGTGCCAGCACCTATGGGAGGGAGCAGTACTTC,TRBJ2-7,TRBV11-2,.,.
CASGPPTRNTGELFF,TGTGCTAGTGGCCCCCCAACACGGAACACCGGGGAGCTGTTTTTT,TRBJ2-2,TRBV12-5,.,once